These T cell receptor beta chains were read from a single sample in a study of STAT5B mutations in CD4+ large granular lymphocyte leukemia. Here immunoSEQ multiplex PCR was the method, and the copy in TCRdb shows in-frame clones only, minus some. The table lists 25,000 to 30,000 clones, around 80% of them singletons, with roughly 6.2% in the top ten. Sample: CD4+ T cells from blood buffy coats. The receptors stem from a human donor in good health. Each CDR3 is given with its conserved first and last residue.

V gene: TRBV9; CDR3 length: 14; CDR3 protein: CASSPREGATEAFF
V gene: TRBV9; CDR3 length: 13; CDR3 protein: CASSAGVTGSCFF
V gene: TRBV7-2; CDR3 length: 14; CDR3 protein: CASILIAGVNEQFF
V gene: TRBV5-1; CDR3 length: 16; CDR3 protein: CASSLGQRGGIHEQYF
V gene: TRBV6-5; CDR3 length: 14; CDR3 protein: CASRSPHMNTEAFF
V gene: TRBV10-1; CDR3 length: 14; CDR3 protein: CASSEFSGTDTQYF
V gene: TRBV10-3; CDR3 length: 13; CDR3 protein: CAISGQGGEKLFF
V gene: TRBV4-3; CDR3 length: 14; CDR3 protein: CASSQGAGVETQYF
V gene: TRBV6-4; CDR3 length: 15; CDR3 protein: CASSDGGQGWNGYTF
V gene: TRBV5-4; CDR3 length: 14; CDR3 protein: CASRLGSNTGELFF
V gene: TRBV4-3; CDR3 length: 12; CDR3 protein: CASSLYNEKLFF
V gene: TRBV4-3; CDR3 length: 14; CDR3 protein: CASSSRGGDSPLHF
V gene: TRBV6-5; CDR3 length: 14; CDR3 protein: CASSSVGAENIQYF
V gene: TRBV14; CDR3 length: 16; CDR3 protein: CASSQGWGPSNEKLFF
V gene: TRBV5-4; CDR3 length: 15; CDR3 protein: CASSSAGGRQETQYF
V gene: TRBV5-4; CDR3 length: 15; CDR3 protein: CASSFRGSDPNEQFF
V gene: TRBV6-5; CDR3 length: 13; CDR3 protein: CASSPRTASEAFF
V gene: TRBV5-1; CDR3 length: 15; CDR3 protein: CASSSGSSNTGELFF
V gene: TRBV7-8; CDR3 length: 17; CDR3 protein: CASSFEGGRGGYNEQFF
V gene: TRBV4-1; CDR3 length: 14; CDR3 protein: CASSQGPSQETQYF
V gene: TRBV4-1; CDR3 length: 17; CDR3 protein: CASSQLGQGVVNTEAFF
V gene: TRBV5-7; CDR3 length: 15; CDR3 protein: CASSFRDSVNEKLFF
V gene: TRBV5-1; CDR3 length: 16; CDR3 protein: CASSFTGGSGANVLTF
V gene: TRBV6-5; CDR3 length: 15; CDR3 protein: CASTPGTRGRTGYTF
V gene: TRBV29-1; CDR3 length: 10; CDR3 protein: CSVAWETQYF
V gene: TRBV29-1; CDR3 length: 18; CDR3 protein: CSVEGGTGTSGPLDTQYF
V gene: TRBV11-2; CDR3 length: 14; CDR3 protein: CASRGEASVSPLHF
V gene: TRBV4-3; CDR3 length: 16; CDR3 protein: CASSQDRGISNEKLFF
V gene: TRBV10-2; CDR3 length: 12; CDR3 protein: CASSELRGAGFF
V gene: TRBV27; CDR3 length: 14; CDR3 protein: CASSDSGRNYEQYF
V gene: TRBV5-1; CDR3 length: 16; CDR3 protein: CASSLGGDVMNYGYTF
V gene: TRBV6-5; CDR3 length: 15; CDR3 protein: CASLAGDGSGNTIYF
V gene: TRBV10-3; CDR3 length: 13; CDR3 protein: CAISPGGQETQYF
V gene: TRBV7-2; CDR3 length: 15; CDR3 protein: CASSAYGTENQPQHF
V gene: TRBV18; CDR3 length: 16; CDR3 protein: CASSPPGQGSNYGYTF
V gene: TRBV29-1; CDR3 length: 12; CDR3 protein: CSVGGANQPQHF
V gene: TRBV5-1; CDR3 length: 21; CDR3 protein: CASSQLGGGAQDRATRYEQYF
V gene: TRBV6-5; CDR3 length: 13; CDR3 protein: CASSYSKGEKLFF
V gene: TRBV11-2; CDR3 length: 15; CDR3 protein: CASNYGQGGNTEAFF
V gene: TRBV7-2; CDR3 length: 16; CDR3 protein: CASSFWRDRKFYGYTF
V gene: TRBV18; CDR3 length: 15; CDR3 protein: CASSPISGRGASYTF
V gene: TRBV5-1; CDR3 length: 16; CDR3 protein: CASSLALAGGGETQYF
V gene: TRBV7-6; CDR3 length: 18; CDR3 protein: CASSSRLSTSGEQETQYF
V gene: TRBV5-1; CDR3 length: 15; CDR3 protein: CASSYGQGLYYEQYF
V gene: TRBV6-1; CDR3 length: 15; CDR3 protein: CASSEVIVGGETQYF
V gene: TRBV4-3; CDR3 length: 17; CDR3 protein: CASSQAFGQGPRDTQYF
V gene: TRBV6-1; CDR3 length: 14; CDR3 protein: CASSERDRNQPQHF
V gene: TRBV28; CDR3 length: 13; CDR3 protein: CASTPRSYNEQFF
V gene: TRBV9; CDR3 length: 15; CDR3 protein: CASSPPGGSGNTIYF
V gene: TRBV2; CDR3 length: 13; CDR3 protein: CASPNLSTDTQYF
V gene: TRBV4-2; CDR3 length: 15; CDR3 protein: CASSQDRGIHNEQFF
V gene: TRBV27; CDR3 length: 16; CDR3 protein: CASSLGGMISTDTQYF